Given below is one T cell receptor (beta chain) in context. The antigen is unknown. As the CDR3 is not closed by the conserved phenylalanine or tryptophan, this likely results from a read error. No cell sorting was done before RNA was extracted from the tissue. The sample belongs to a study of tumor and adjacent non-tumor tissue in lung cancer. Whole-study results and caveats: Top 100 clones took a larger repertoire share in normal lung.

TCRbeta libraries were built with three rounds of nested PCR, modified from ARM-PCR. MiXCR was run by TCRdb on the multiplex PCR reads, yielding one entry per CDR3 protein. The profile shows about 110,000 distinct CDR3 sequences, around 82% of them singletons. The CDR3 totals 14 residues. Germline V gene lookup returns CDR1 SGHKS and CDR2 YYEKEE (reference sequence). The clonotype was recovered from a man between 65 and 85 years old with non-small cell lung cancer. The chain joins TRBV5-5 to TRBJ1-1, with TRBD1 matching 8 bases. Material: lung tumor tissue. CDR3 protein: CASTGQVRSTEAFI. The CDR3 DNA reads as TGTGCAAGCACGGGACAGGTCCGGAGCACTGAAGCTTTCATT.